These T cell receptor beta chains were read from a single sample in a study of control samples from healthy donors and cancer patients. Produced via immunoSEQ multiplex PCR; TCRdb's table is partial and in-frame only. The profile shows approximately 3,200 clones, about four fifths of them singletons. The sample comprised formalin-fixed, paraffin-embedded tissue. The receptors come from a male donor with melanoma. Each CDR3 is given with its conserved first and last residue. Each record gives: J gene, clone size, D gene, V gene, CDR3 protein, CDR3 DNA. D genes are given only for firm matches. Clone size is stated in some rows and not others, as once, few, many or a class when expanded.

j_call: TRBJ1-2
clone_size: NA
d_call: TRBD1
v_call: TRBV3-1/TRBV3-2
cdr3_aa: CASSPGTGLLNYGYTF
cdr3_nt: TGTGCCAGCAGCCCTGGGACAGGCCTTCTTAACTATGGCTACACCTTC

j_call: TRBJ2-7
clone_size: NA
d_call: TRBD2
v_call: TRBV5-1
cdr3_aa: CASSLTSGAYEQYF
cdr3_nt: TGCGCCAGCAGCTTGACTAGCGGGGCCTACGAGCAGTACTTC

j_call: TRBJ2-7
clone_size: large
d_call: TRBD2
v_call: TRBV6-2/TRBV6-3
cdr3_aa: CASSYGGLAGPEQYF
cdr3_nt: TGTGCCAGCAGTTACGGTGGACTAGCGGGACCTGAGCAGTACTTC

j_call: TRBJ1-2
clone_size: NA
d_call: TRBD1
v_call: TRBV6-1
cdr3_aa: CASSEGNRGYGYTF
cdr3_nt: TGTGCCAGCAGTGAAGGGAACAGGGGCTATGGCTACACCTTC

j_call: TRBJ2-7
clone_size: NA
d_call: TRBD2
v_call: TRBV2
cdr3_aa: CASKVAGGPGLYEQYF
cdr3_nt: TGTGCCAGCAAAGTAGCGGGAGGGCCGGGTTTGTACGAGCAATACTTC

j_call: TRBJ2-7
clone_size: NA
d_call: NA
v_call: TRBV28
cdr3_aa: CASSFSGYEQYF
cdr3_nt: TGTGCCAGCAGTTTTTCAGGCTACGAGCAGTACTTC

j_call: TRBJ2-2
clone_size: NA
d_call: NA
v_call: TRBV7-9
cdr3_aa: CASSPPAATTNTGELFF
cdr3_nt: TGTGCCAGCAGCCCCCCAGCGGCTACTACGAACACCGGGGAGCTGTTTTTT

j_call: TRBJ2-1
clone_size: once
d_call: NA
v_call: TRBV27
cdr3_aa: CASSPGLHNEQFF
cdr3_nt: TGTGCCAGCAGCCCAGGCCTCCACAATGAGCAGTTCTTC

j_call: TRBJ1-1
clone_size: NA
d_call: NA
v_call: TRBV27
cdr3_aa: CASSLNRDTEAFF
cdr3_nt: TGTGCCAGCAGTTTAAATAGGGACACTGAAGCTTTCTTT

j_call: TRBJ1-1
clone_size: NA
d_call: NA
v_call: TRBV7-2
cdr3_aa: CASSGGPLNTEAFF
cdr3_nt: TGTGCCAGCAGCGGAGGACCCTTGAACACTGAAGCTTTCTTT

j_call: TRBJ2-3
clone_size: NA
d_call: NA
v_call: TRBV20-1
cdr3_aa: CSASGGLGTDTQYF
cdr3_nt: TGCAGTGCTAGTGGAGGGCTCGGGACAGATACGCAGTATTTT

j_call: TRBJ1-4
clone_size: NA
d_call: NA
v_call: TRBV28
cdr3_aa: CASSRTVGGLKKLFF
cdr3_nt: TGTGCCAGCAGCAGAACAGTGGGGGGACTGAAAAAACTGTTTTTT

j_call: TRBJ2-7
clone_size: NA
d_call: NA
v_call: TRBV5-1
cdr3_aa: CASSGPSSEGAEQYF
cdr3_nt: TGCGCCAGCAGCGGACCCAGTTCAGAGGGCGCCGAGCAGTACTTC

j_call: TRBJ2-1
clone_size: NA
d_call: TRBD1
v_call: TRBV27
cdr3_aa: CASSLPAGTGRYNEQFF
cdr3_nt: TGTGCCAGCAGTTTACCTGCCGGGACAGGGCGATACAATGAGCAGTTCTTC

j_call: TRBJ2-1
clone_size: NA
d_call: TRBD2
v_call: TRBV28
cdr3_aa: CASTRREGTYNEQFF
cdr3_nt: TGTGCCAGCACCAGGCGGGAGGGGACCTACAATGAGCAGTTCTTC

j_call: TRBJ1-6
clone_size: NA
d_call: NA
v_call: TRBV28
cdr3_aa: CASSLYRESSPLHF
cdr3_nt: TGTGCCAGCAGTTTATACAGGGAAAGTTCACCCCTCCACTTT

j_call: TRBJ2-1
clone_size: NA
d_call: NA
v_call: TRBV27
cdr3_aa: CASSLIPGSSEQFF
cdr3_nt: TGTGCCAGCAGTTTGATCCCGGGTTCTAGTGAGCAGTTCTTC

j_call: TRBJ1-2
clone_size: NA
d_call: TRBD1
v_call: TRBV5-1
cdr3_aa: CASSPGQDNYGYTF
cdr3_nt: TGCGCCAGCAGTCCTGGACAGGATAACTATGGCTACACCTTC

j_call: TRBJ2-7
clone_size: NA
d_call: TRBD1
v_call: TRBV13
cdr3_aa: CASSEGAGHSYEQYF
cdr3_nt: TGTGCCAGCAGCGAGGGGGCGGGCCACTCCTACGAGCAGTACTTC

j_call: TRBJ2-7
clone_size: NA
d_call: NA
v_call: TRBV2
cdr3_aa: CASSPPSPLGAYEQYF
cdr3_nt: TGTGCCAGCAGTCCTCCCAGCCCCTTAGGCGCCTACGAGCAGTACTTC

j_call: TRBJ2-7
clone_size: few
d_call: TRBD2
v_call: TRBV27
cdr3_aa: CASGGGPEQYF
cdr3_nt: TGTGCCAGCGGGGGAGGGCCCGAGCAGTACTTC